The 31 T cell receptor beta chains given below trace back to one sample, sequenced in a study of T cells after posttransplantation cyclophosphamide. Measured with immunoSEQ multiplex PCR; TCRdb has only the in-frame clones, and not every one. Counted here are approximately 45,000 clones, approximately 90% occurring once; the ten biggest clones make up around 3.1%. Sequencing used PBMCs. These receptors all come from a woman in her fifties or sixties in good health and a related stem cell transplant donor.

The gene calls are TRBV11-2 and TRBJ1-2; D unclear. Germline V gene lookup returns CDR1 SGHAT and CDR2 FQNNGV. The CDR3 sequence is 15 residues long. V was clipped by 4 bases and J by 4 bases, with 16 bases between them. CDR3 region: CASSSDSFSLYGYTF. As DNA, the CDR3 is TGTGCCAGCAGCTCAGACTCTTTCTCCCTCTATGGCTACACCTTC.

This clone was detected once. J is TRBJ2-7 and V is TRBV7-3; 9 positions agree with TRBD1. Germline values: CDR1 SGHTA, CDR2 FQGTGA. The CDR3 contains 14 residues. Trimming cost V 3 bases and J 3 bases; bases outside gene matches: 3. CDR3 bases: TGTGCCAGCAGCTTGGGACAGGGCAACTACGAGCAGTACTTC. The encoded protein is CASSLGQGNYEQYF.

The gene calls are TRBV7-9 and TRBJ2-1; the D is unclear. Germline V gene sequence: CDR1 SEHNR, CDR2 FQNEAQ (reference sequence). The ends were cut back, 4 bases at V and 5 bases at J, with 6 bases in the middle. The CDR3 runs 12 residues. The CDR3 DNA reads as TGTGCCAGCAGCTCTAGGAACAATGAGCAGTTCTTC. This encodes CASSSRNNEQFF.

The chain joins TRBV6-6 to TRBJ2-3; unclear D gene. Germline V lookup: CDR1 MNHNY, CDR2 SVGAGI (reference sequence). This CDR3 has 13 amino acids. V lost 7 bases, J lost 2 bases, and 10 bases lay in between. The CDR3 protein is CASTQANTDTQYF. The DNA for the CDR3 is TGTGCCAGCACCCAGGCCAACACAGATACGCAGTATTTT.

The rearrangement uses TRBV6-6 and TRBJ2-1; D perhaps matches TRBD2 (6 bases). Germline CDR1 and CDR2: MNHNY and SVGAGI (reference sequence). Trimming pared 0 bases from V and 10 bases from J, leaving 13 bases between. CDR3 size: 14 residues. For the CDR3, the DNA is TGTGCCAGCAGTTACTCGGGCCGGGACTGGGAGCAGTTCTTC. Translating gives CASSYSGRDWEQFF.

The V gene is TRBV4-2, the J gene TRBJ1-2; 7 nucleotides match TRBD1. Germline CDR1 reads LGHNA; CDR2 reads YNFKEQ. V lost 0 bases, J lost 4 bases, and 5 bases stayed unmatched. This CDR3 region has 15 residues. CDR3 sequence reads: CASSQETGEAYGYTF. The CDR3 coding sequence is TGTGCCAGCAGCCAAGAAACAGGGGAGGCCTATGGCTACACCTTC.

J is TRBJ2-2 and V is TRBV10-3, with 10 nucleotides matching TRBD2. Germline-derived CDR1 and CDR2 are ENHRY and SYGVKD. After removal of 3 bases from V and 6 bases from J, the junction contained 4 bases not matched to a gene. The CDR3 covers 15 residues. CDR3 protein: CAISDRAGGAGELFF. Here the CDR3 DNA reads TGTGCCATCAGTGATCGAGCGGGAGGGGCCGGGGAGCTGTTTTTT.

The chain links TRBV11-2 to TRBJ2-7, with 7 bases lining up with TRBD1. V shed 0 bases, J shed 0 bases, and the junction held 5 bases outside the gene matches. Germline V gene sequence: CDR1 SGHAT, CDR2 FQNNGV. The CDR3 is made up of 16 amino acids. CDR3 DNA: TGTGCCAGCAGCTTAGAATCGGGACAGACCTCCTACGAGCAGTACTTC. Amino acids: CASSLESGQTSYEQYF.

V is TRBV18 and J is TRBJ2-2; D might be TRBD2 (6 bases). The CDR3 runs to 16 residues. Germline CDR1 and CDR2: KGHSH and LQKENI. Trimming took 0 bases from V and 5 from J, leaving 13 bases between them. In DNA, the CDR3 is TGTGCCAGCTCACCACCGGGGGGTTTGTCGACCGGGGAGCTGTTTTTT. This sequence encodes CASSPPGGLSTGELFF.

The J gene is TRBJ2-2, the V gene TRBV6-1; maybe TRBD2 (6 bases). The CDR3 length is 13 residues. Per the germline V gene, CDR1 is MNHNS and CDR2 is SASEGT. Trimming shortened V by 7 bases and J by 6 bases, and 12 bases separated the two germline ends. CDR3 amino acids: CASILLAAGELFF. The DNA for the CDR3 is TGTGCCAGCATTTTATTAGCGGCCGGGGAGCTGTTTTTT.

As regards this clone: Other DNA variants within this sample encode the same CDR3. The chain has TRBV5-1 and TRBJ2-3, with no clear D. This CDR3 comprises 12 residues. The V gene's germline CDR1 is SGHRS and CDR2 YFSETQ. Trimming shortened V by 4 bases and J by 0 bases, and 3 bases separated the two germline ends. The CDR3 region is CASSLSTDTQYF. CDR3 DNA sequence: TGCGCCAGCAGCCTTAGCACAGATACGCAGTATTTT.

This chain uses TRBV28 with TRBJ1-6; 7 bases are shared with TRBD1. CDR3 length: 16 residues. Trimming took 6 bases from V and 2 from J; bases not matched to a gene: 7. Germline V gives CDR1 MDHEN, CDR2 SYDVKM. CDR3 sequence (DNA): TGTGCCAGCAGGACAGGGTTAGGGGCCTATAATTCACCCCTCCACTTT. Its protein product is CASRTGLGAYNSPLHF. Complete variable domain (other parts from reference TRBV28 and TRBJ1-6): DVKVTQSSRYLVKRTGEKVFLECVQDMDHENMFWYRQDPGLGLRLIYFSYDVKMKEKGDIPEGYSVSREKKERFSLILESASTNQTSMYLCASRTGLGAYNSPLHFGNGTRLTVT.

V is TRBV19 and J is TRBJ1-5; weak D call: TRBD1 (6 bases). The CDR3 length is 14 residues. The V gene lost 10 bases and the J gene lost 2 bases, with 15 bases spanning the gap. Germline CDR1 reads LNHDA; CDR2 reads SQIVND (reference sequence). The DNA for the CDR3 is TGTGCCACCAAAAGAGAGGGGGGCAATCAGCCCCAGCATTTT. It specifies CATKREGGNQPQHF.

V and J are TRBV4-1 and TRBJ1-5, with unresolved D. Germline V gene sequence: CDR1 MGHRA, CDR2 YSYEKL. Trimming removed 1 base from V and 4 bases from J, with 5 bases in between. This CDR3 is built from 13 residues. The CDR3 sequence: CASSQARNQPQHF. CDR3 sequence (DNA): TGCGCCAGCAGCCAAGCCAGGAATCAGCCCCAGCATTTT.

The J gene is TRBJ1-3, the V gene TRBV5-1; D is unclear. Trimming took off 0 bases at V and 0 bases at J, with 10 bases between the two ends. CDR1 and CDR2 (germline): SGHRS, YFSETQ. The CDR3 consists of 16 residues. The CDR3 loop reads CASSLGLSDSGNTIYF. Written as DNA, the CDR3 is TGCGCCAGCAGCTTGGGACTGTCAGACTCTGGAAACACCATATATTTT.

This clone was observed once. V gene TRBV28 combines with J gene TRBJ2-3; 11 bases agree with TRBD2. This CDR3 has 18 amino acids. The germline gives CDR1 MDHEN, CDR2 SYDVKM. V lost 4 bases to trimming and J lost 2 bases; unmatched junction nucleotides: 11. This CDR3 is CASSSSQLTSGTTDTQYF. CDR3 coding DNA: TGTGCCAGCAGTTCCTCGCAACTGACTAGCGGGACCACAGATACGCAGTATTTT.

The gene calls are TRBV5-8 and TRBJ1-4, with 9 bases fitting TRBD1. CDR1 and CDR2 (germline): SGHTS, YDEGEE. This CDR3 contains 15 residues. Trimming cost V 4 bases and J 8 bases; bases outside gene matches: 9. CDR3 bases: TGTGCCAGCAGCGGCCGGGACAGGGTGGAAGAAAAACTGTTTTTT. Protein product: CASSGRDRVEEKLFF.

The chain employs TRBV6-5 and TRBJ2-7; maybe TRBD2 (6 bases). The CDR3 spans 15 residues. V shed 0 bases and J shed 7 bases, with 16 bases lying between them. From germline, CDR1 is MNHEY and CDR2 SVGAGI. In DNA form, the CDR3 reads TGTGCCAGCAGTTACTCCTCACTAGCCCACGGGGAGCAGTACTTC. Protein: CASSYSSLAHGEQYF.

The V and J genes are TRBV7-3 and TRBJ1-2; 10 nucleotides line up with TRBD1. In germline, CDR1 is SGHTA, CDR2 FQGTGA. There are 19 residues in the CDR3. With V trimmed by 1 base and J by 4 bases, 15 bases remained unmatched. CDR3 nucleotides: TGTGCCAGCAGCTTAAGACGGGGGACAGGGGACCTCCACTTCTATGGCTACACCTTC. The encoded protein is CASSLRRGTGDLHFYGYTF.

In its sample, this clone was seen a few times. The J gene is TRBJ2-1, the V gene TRBV5-6, with a tentative D call TRBD2 (6 bases). The germline gives CDR1 SGHDT, CDR2 YYEEEE. The CDR3 extends over 14 amino acids. Between the trimmed V and J ends, which lost 4 bases and 2 bases, there was a span of 10 bases. The CDR3 reads CASSLSGPYNEQFF. CDR3 sequence (DNA): TGTGCCAGCAGCCTGAGCGGGCCCTACAATGAGCAGTTCTTC.

The chain employs TRBV19 and TRBJ1-1; the D gene is possibly TRBD1 (5 bases). Germline CDR1 is LNHDA and CDR2 is SQIVND (reference sequence). The CDR3 is made up of 13 amino acids. V shed 5 bases and J shed 6 bases, with 13 bases lying between them. The CDR3 bases are TGTGCCAGTAGTTTTCGGGGGGTCGCTGAAGCTTTCTTT. Translated: CASSFRGVAEAFF.

The chain carries TRBV7-9 and TRBJ1-6, with D maybe TRBD1 (5 bases). V lost 5 bases, J lost 3 bases, and 8 bases lay in between. This CDR3 is built from 14 residues. Per the germline V gene, CDR1 is SEHNR and CDR2 is FQNEAQ (reference sequence). The CDR3 reads CASSRRDYNSPLHF. The CDR3 DNA is TGTGCCAGCAGCCGCAGGGACTATAATTCACCCCTCCACTTT.

The chain joins TRBV27 to TRBJ2-7, with 7 bases fitting TRBD1. The CDR3 totals 14 residues. Germline lookup yields CDR1 MNHEY and CDR2 SMNVEV (reference sequence). V shed 1 base, J shed 5 bases, and the junction held 5 bases outside the gene matches. The CDR3 nucleotides read TGTGCCAGCAGTTTATACAGGGGAACGGACGAGCAGTACTTC. It translates to CASSLYRGTDEQYF.

The genes are TRBV7-9 and TRBJ2-3; no clear D. The CDR3 is made up of 16 amino acids. V dropped 2 bases and J dropped 1 base, with 13 bases sitting between them. Germline V gives CDR1 SEHNR, CDR2 FQNEAQ (reference sequence). CDR3: CASSLRRLQRTDTQYF. In nucleotides, the CDR3 is TGTGCCAGCAGCTTAAGGAGACTCCAACGCACAGATACGCAGTATTTT.

The rearrangement uses TRBV5-1 and TRBJ2-2; tentative D call: TRBD2 (6 bases). CDR3 size: 15 residues. V was pared by 4 bases and J by 5 bases, with 15 bases between. CDR1 SGHRS and CDR2 YFSETQ come from the germline V gene. The CDR3 bases are TGCGCCAGCAGCGCAGGCAGACGGGAGACCGGGGAGCTGTTTTTT. Protein: CASSAGRRETGELFF. The full variable domain, with the rest looked up from reference TRBV5-1 and TRBJ2-2, is KAGVTQTPRYLIKTRGQQVTLSCSPISGHRSVSWYQQTPGQGLQFLFEYFSETQRNKGNFPGRFSGRQFSNSRSEMNVSTLELGDSALYLCASSAGRRETGELFFGEGSRLTVL.

V gene TRBV18 combines with J gene TRBJ1-1; 11 bases align to TRBD1. The CDR3 consists of 15 residues. V was clipped by 0 bases and J by 3 bases; unmatched bases: 0. CDR1 and CDR2 (germline): KGHSH, LQKENI. This chain's CDR3 is CASSPPGQGDTEAFF. CDR3 sequence (DNA): TGTGCCAGCTCACCACCGGGACAGGGGGACACTGAAGCTTTCTTT.

J is TRBJ2-2 and V is TRBV15; D is perhaps TRBD2 (5 bases). This CDR3 has 16 amino acids. Trimming removed 0 bases at V and 0 bases at J, with 8 bases between. Germline-derived CDR1 and CDR2 are LNHNV and YYDKDF (reference sequence). The CDR3 protein is CATSREEVANTGELFF. The DNA for the CDR3 is TGTGCCACCAGCAGAGAGGAGGTTGCGAACACCGGGGAGCTGTTTTTT.

This clone was observed a handful of times. The rearrangement uses TRBV10-3 and TRBJ1-2; 10 nucleotides match TRBD1. After removal of 7 bases from V and 4 bases from J, the junction contained 9 bases not matched to a gene. This CDR3 is 15 amino acids long. The germline gives CDR1 ENHRY, CDR2 SYGVKD. The CDR3 coding sequence is TGTGCCATCACTCCGGAGGGGACAGGGGCCTATGGCTACACCTTC. It yields the protein CAITPEGTGAYGYTF.

This rearrangement joins TRBV6-5 to TRBJ1-2; D may be TRBD1 (5 bases). V was cut by 2 bases and J by 3 bases, with 10 bases left in between. CDR1 and CDR2 from the germline V gene are MNHEY and SVGAGI. CDR3 length: 14 residues. The CDR3 sequence is CASSYGGGDYGYTF. Written as DNA, the CDR3 is TGTGCCAGCAGTTACGGTGGGGGGGACTATGGCTACACCTTC.

In nucleotides, the CDR3 is TGTGCCAGCAGCGCCGGGACAGTGAACTCACCCCTCCACTTT. Translated, it gives CASSAGTVNSPLHF. The chain carries TRBV25-1 and TRBJ1-6; 7 nucleotides agree with TRBD1. Germline V gives CDR1 MGHDK, CDR2 SYGVNS. This CDR3 has 14 residues. The V and J ends lost 6 bases and 10 bases, in that order; junction bases with no gene match: 9.

The chain combines TRBV5-1 with TRBJ2-7; maybe TRBD1 (6 bases). Germline V gene sequence: CDR1 SGHRS, CDR2 YFSETQ. Trimming shortened V by 4 bases and J by 0 bases, and 14 bases separated the two germline ends. This CDR3 has 15 residues. CDR3 in DNA: TGCGCCAGCAGCCCCGGACAGACTACCTCCTACGAGCAGTACTTC. Its protein product is CASSPGQTTSYEQYF.